The table lists the clone carrying this TCR beta chain with a count of one. Its antigen is not identified. The data were obtained in a study of CD4 T cells in relation to SARS-CoV-2 and coronaviruses. For about nine days, around 100,000 sorted CD4+ cells grew with T cell-depleted PBMCs and CEF. Germline trimming cut 3 bases from V and 7 bases from J; bases unmatched to any gene: 11. Germline CDR1 reads SGHRS; CDR2 reads YFSETQ. CDR3 length equals 17 residues. Clones were read by immunoSEQ multiplex PCR, and TCRdb kept only the in-frame ones, dropping some. Counted here are approximately 40,000 clones, 77% occurring once; the ten biggest clones make up roughly 2.8%.

The sample taken for sequencing was memory CD4+ T cells from PBMCs, cultured in vitro. The sequence derives from an adult with COVID-19. The rearrangement joins TRBV5-1 to TRBJ1-6, with TRBD1 matching 9 bases. The CDR3 region is CASSSLRTGERNSPLHF. In nucleotides, the CDR3 is TGCGCCAGCAGCTCCTTGCGGACAGGGGAGAGAAATTCACCCCTCCACTTT.